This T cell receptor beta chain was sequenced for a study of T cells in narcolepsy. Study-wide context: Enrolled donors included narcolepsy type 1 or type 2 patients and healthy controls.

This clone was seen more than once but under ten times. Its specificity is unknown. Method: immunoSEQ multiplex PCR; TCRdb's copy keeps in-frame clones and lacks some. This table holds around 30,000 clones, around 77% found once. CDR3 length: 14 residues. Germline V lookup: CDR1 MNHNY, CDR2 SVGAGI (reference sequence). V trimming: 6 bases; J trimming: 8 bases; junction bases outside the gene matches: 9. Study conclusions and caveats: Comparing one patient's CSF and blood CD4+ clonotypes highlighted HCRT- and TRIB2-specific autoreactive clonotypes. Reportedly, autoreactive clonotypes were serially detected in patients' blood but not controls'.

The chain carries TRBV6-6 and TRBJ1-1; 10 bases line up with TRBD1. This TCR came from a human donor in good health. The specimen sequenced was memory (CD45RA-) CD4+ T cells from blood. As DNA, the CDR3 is TGTGCCAGCAGGACGACAGGGGGCGAGGGGGAAGCTTTCTTT. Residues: CASRTTGGEGEAFF.